The 26 T cell receptor beta chains below were found in one sample sequenced in a study of T cell responses to AZD1222 COVID-19 vaccine. Only in-frame clones appear in the TCRdb table, and some are missing; sequencing was by immunoSEQ multiplex PCR. Among about 130,000 clones listed, 92% were seen once. The specimen comprised peripheral blood, sampled on day 0 of AZD1222 vaccination. The receptors here all came from an adult in good health.

This chain links TRBV7-8 with TRBJ1-2; tentative D call: TRBD1 (6 bases). The germline V gene has CDR1 SGHVS and CDR2 FQNEAQ. This CDR3 comprises 13 residues. Trimming left V 5 bases short and J 4 bases short, with 11 bases between. The CDR3 spells CASSAQGAYGYTF. Written as DNA, the CDR3 is TGTGCCAGCAGCGCACAGGGAGCCTATGGCTACACCTTC. Filled out from reference TRBV7-8 and TRBJ1-2, the complete variable domain reads GAGVSQSPRYKVAKRGQDVALRCDPISGHVSLFWYQQALGQGPEFLTYFQNEAQLDKSGLPSDRFFAERPEGSVSTLKIQRTQQEDSAVYLCASSAQGAYGYTFGSGTRLTVV.

The V gene is TRBV7-9, the J gene TRBJ1-2, with 12 nucleotides matching TRBD1. This CDR3 comprises 17 residues. The germline V gene has CDR1 SEHNR and CDR2 FQNEAQ (reference sequence). Trimming cost V 5 bases and J 1 base; bases outside gene matches: 8. The CDR3 DNA sequence: TGTGCCAGCAGCCACCGGGACAGGGGGCTTCTTAACTATGGCTACACCTTC. Translating gives CASSHRDRGLLNYGYTF.

Only one count was recorded for this clone. The chain combines TRBV3-1 (or the pseudogene TRBV3-2) with TRBJ2-1; perhaps TRBD2 as D (6 bases). Germline values: CDR1 LGHDT, CDR2 YNNKEL (reference sequence). This CDR3 has 12 amino acids. V was pared by 3 bases and J by 10 bases, with 10 bases between. DNA of the CDR3: TGTGCCAGCAGCCATGTCAGCGGGGAGCAGTTCTTC. Encoded protein: CASSHVSGEQFF.

The V and J genes are TRBV20-1 and TRBJ1-2, with D possibly being TRBD1 (5 bases). CDR1 is DFQATT, CDR2 SNEGSKA, per germline (reference sequence). V was clipped by 3 bases and J by 0 bases, with 17 bases between them. The CDR3 has 16 residues. For the CDR3, the DNA is TGCAGTGCTAGTTATTCCGGTGGGGGGGCTAACTATGGCTACACCTTC. Translating gives CSASYSGGGANYGYTF.

This clone came up once. The J gene is TRBJ2-1, the V gene TRBV4-1; 8 positions agree with TRBD2. Germline CDR1 reads MGHRA; CDR2 reads YSYEKL. The CDR3 is 16 residues long. The J segment lost 8 bases and the V segment lost 0 bases, leaving 9 bases of the junction unmatched. This chain's CDR3 is CASSQEVTGGMDEQFF. CDR3 DNA sequence: TGCGCCAGCAGCCAAGAGGTAACGGGGGGGATGGATGAGCAGTTCTTC.

J is TRBJ1-1 and V is TRBV11-1; 10 bases align to TRBD1. Trimming at V came to 5 bases and at J to 9 bases, leaving 6 bases not matched to a gene. This CDR3 comprises 13 residues. CDR1 and CDR2 (germline): SGHAT, FQDESV (reference sequence). The CDR3 spells CASSPRQGAKAFF. The CDR3 DNA reads as TGTGCCAGCAGCCCTCGACAGGGGGCTAAAGCTTTCTTT. The whole variable domain, remainder taken from reference TRBV11-1 and TRBJ1-1, is EAEVAQSPRYKITEKSQAVAFWCDPISGHATLYWYRQILGQGPELLVQFQDESVVDDSQLPKDRFSAERLKGVDSTLKIQPAELGDSAMYLCASSPRQGAKAFFGQGTRLTVV.

CDR3 coding DNA: TGTGCCAGCAGCTCCAGGGGGGATCAGCCCCAGCATTTT. It encodes CASSSRGDQPQHF. The chain is built from TRBV7-2 and TRBJ1-5; TRBD1 agrees at 7 bases. After removal of 4 bases from V and 5 bases from J, the junction contained 2 bases not matched to a gene. This CDR3 region has 13 residues. Germline V CDR1 and CDR2: SGHTA, FQGNSA.

V gene TRBV5-1 combines with J gene TRBJ2-2, with D possibly matching TRBD2 (5 bases). The CDR3 contains 16 residues. V lost 4 bases and J lost 0, with 13 bases in between. CDR1 and CDR2 from the germline V gene are SGHRS and YFSETQ. CDR3 in amino acids: CASSLLYGTNTGELFF. For the CDR3, the DNA is TGCGCCAGCAGCCTGTTATACGGGACGAACACCGGGGAGCTGTTTTTT.

This clone was recorded once. The rearrangement uses TRBV9 and TRBJ1-3; tentative D call: TRBD1 (5 bases). The V and J ends lost 0 bases and 0 bases respectively, with 10 bases between them. The germline V gene has CDR1 SGDLS and CDR2 YYNGEE. CDR3 length equals 16 residues. Here the CDR3 DNA reads TGTGCCAGCAGCGTAGCGGGCGGACACTCTGGAAACACCATATATTTT. It translates to CASSVAGGHSGNTIYF.

This rearrangement joins TRBV4-2 to TRBJ2-7, with D possibly being TRBD2 (5 bases). CDR3 length: 14 residues. V lost 6 bases and J 0 bases, leaving 12 bases between the germline ends. Germline V CDR1 and CDR2: LGHNA, YNFKEQ. The CDR3 DNA sequence: TGTGCCAGCAGTCCGACGGGGAGCTCCTACGAGCAGTACTTC. Translated: CASSPTGSSYEQYF.

On this clone: This same CDR3 is encoded by further DNA sequences in the sample. This chain connects TRBV7-8 to TRBJ2-7; D is perhaps TRBD1 (6 bases). V was cut by 5 bases and J by 1 base, with 9 bases left in between. Germline lookup yields CDR1 SGHVS and CDR2 FQNEAQ. The CDR3 contains 13 residues. The DNA of the CDR3 is TGTGCCAGCAGCCGAGGGGGTTCCTACGAGCAGTACTTC. It translates to CASSRGGSYEQYF.

The chain couples TRBV2 to TRBJ2-1, with 11 bases identical to TRBD2. Losses at the gene ends were 4 bases for V and 4 bases for J; bases not matched to a gene: 3. The length of the CDR3 is 15 residues. The germline V gene encodes CDR1 SNHLY and CDR2 FYNNEI. CDR3 DNA: TGTGCCAGCAGTGGACTAGCGGGGAGTTACAATGAGCAGTTCTTC. Translating it yields CASSGLAGSYNEQFF.

The chain joins TRBV6-5 to TRBJ2-5; D gene unclear. Germline CDR1 reads MNHEY; CDR2 reads SVGAGI. CDR3 length: 14 amino acids. V lost 5 bases, J lost 2 bases, and 12 bases lay in between. The CDR3 reads CASSLGRVQETQYF. The CDR3 bases are TGTGCCAGCAGTCTCGGACGGGTACAAGAGACCCAGTACTTC.

V usage is TRBV12-3 or TRBV12-4 and J usage is TRBJ1-5; unclear D gene. V was pared by 3 bases and J by 5 bases, with 8 bases between. This CDR3 is built from 13 residues. The CDR3 DNA reads TGTGCCAGCAGTTTGCGAGGATATCAGCCCCAGCATTTT. Translation: CASSLRGYQPQHF.

This clone was counted a single time. J is TRBJ2-7 and V is TRBV7-9; D gene ambiguous. The CDR3 spans 14 residues. The V gene lost 1 base and the J gene lost 2 bases, with 9 bases spanning the gap. CDR1 is SEHNR and CDR2 is FQNEAQ in the germline V gene (reference sequence). This CDR3 is CASSLVGVTYEQYF. The CDR3 DNA reads TGTGCCAGCAGCTTAGTTGGGGTTACCTACGAGCAGTACTTC.

The rearrangement joins TRBV7-3 to TRBJ1-6, with D tentatively TRBD1 (6 bases). CDR3 length: 17 residues. Per the germline V gene, CDR1 is SGHTA and CDR2 is FQGTGA. With 5 bases removed from V and 6 bases from J, the gap between germline ends came to 20 bases. CDR3 nucleotide sequence: TGTGCCAGCAGCGTCGAGGGGGGGCCGCCTGGTAATTCACCCCTCCACTTT. It yields the protein CASSVEGGPPGNSPLHF.

The V gene is TRBV11-3, the J gene TRBJ2-5; D is unresolved. V lost 1 base and J lost 4, with 7 bases in between. The CDR3 runs 13 residues. Germline loops: CDR1 SGHNT, CDR2 YENEEA. The CDR3 protein is CASSLVERETQYF. The CDR3 nucleotides read TGTGCCAGCAGCTTAGTGGAGCGAGAGACCCAGTACTTC.

The chain couples TRBV10-2 to TRBJ1-1; 7 bases fit TRBD1. The J segment lost 1 base and the V segment lost 6 bases, leaving 8 bases of the junction unmatched. The CDR3 spans 15 residues. Germline V gives CDR1 WSHSY, CDR2 SAAADI. The CDR3 reads CASRRQGRRNTEAFF. The CDR3 nucleotides are TGCGCCAGCAGGAGACAGGGTAGGAGGAACACTGAAGCTTTCTTT.

The chain carries TRBV18 and TRBJ1-2; D uncertain. Germline CDR1 is KGHSH and CDR2 is LQKENI. CDR3 length: 12 residues. The V end lost 3 bases, the J end lost 2 bases, and 4 bases lay between the germline ends. CDR3 coding DNA: TGTGCCAGCTCACCTGAAAACTATGGCTACACCTTC. Its translation is CASSPENYGYTF.

The chain has TRBV3-1 (or the pseudogene TRBV3-2) and TRBJ2-3, with D perhaps TRBD1 or TRBD2 (6 bases each). This CDR3 has 14 amino acids. The V gene's germline CDR1 is LGHDT and CDR2 YNNKEL (reference sequence). V was clipped by 4 bases and J by 4 bases, with 12 bases between them. CDR3: CASSPRRGPDTQYF. The CDR3, as DNA: TGTGCCAGCAGCCCACGCCGGGGGCCAGATACGCAGTATTTT.

The chain combines TRBV21-1 with TRBJ1-6. TRBV21-1 is labeled a pseudogene. The CDR3 has 22 residues. CDR3 protein: CASSLRGYVRVLHSSYNSPLHF. The CDR3 DNA reads as TGTGCCAGCAGCCTTAGAGGGTATGTACGTGTGCTCCACAGCTCCTATAATTCACCCCTCCACTTT.

This chain uses TRBV7-8 with TRBJ1-3; the D is unclear. Trimming removed 4 bases at V and 7 bases at J, with 11 bases between. The CDR3 contains 13 residues. Per the germline V gene, CDR1 is SGHVS and CDR2 is FQNEAQ. The CDR3 coding sequence is TGTGCCAGCAGCTCGAATCTCGGGAACACCATATATTTT. Its protein product is CASSSNLGNTIYF.

This clone has a single count. J is TRBJ1-2 and V is TRBV29-1; D possibly corresponds to TRBD1 (6 bases). V shed 1 base and J shed 0 bases, with 12 bases lying between them. There are 15 residues in the CDR3. Germline values: CDR1 SQVTM, CDR2 ANQGSEA. The CDR3: CSVEGGQGANYGYTF. As DNA, the CDR3 is TGCAGCGTTGAAGGGGGGCAGGGAGCTAACTATGGCTACACCTTC.

This chain connects TRBV7-2 to TRBJ1-2; TRBD1 aligns across 12 bases. CDR3 size: 18 residues. The germline V gene encodes CDR1 SGHTA and CDR2 FQGNSA. V was clipped by 3 bases and J by 4 bases; unmatched bases: 12. The CDR3 nucleotides are TGTGCCAGCAGCTTGGCCTACGGGACAGGGGGCGAAGGCTATGGCTACACCTTC. It is translated as CASSLAYGTGGEGYGYTF.

The rearrangement uses TRBV7-8 and TRBJ2-2; D is undetermined. The CDR3 is made up of 12 amino acids. The V end lost 5 bases, the J end lost 7 bases, and 8 bases lay between the germline ends. Germline CDR1 SGHVS, CDR2 FQNEAQ. The CDR3 DNA reads TGTGCCAGCAGCCCCCCGGGCGGGGAGCTGTTTTTT. The encoded protein is CASSPPGGELFF.

Concerning this clone: One end of the junction varies from germline; a read error may be responsible. The chain combines TRBV10-3 with TRBJ2-2, with 12 nucleotides matching TRBD1. The CDR3 is 16 amino acids. CDR1 is ENHRY, CDR2 SYGVKD, per germline. The CDR3 DNA follows: TGTGCCATGAGTGGGGACAGGGGGCGGCACACCGGGGAGCTGTTTTTT. This translates into CAMSGDRGRHTGELFF.